These 17 T cell receptor beta chains originate from one sample sequenced in a study of human T cells and chemical hapten exposure. Time point meaning: patch test 2, 6 weeks after DPC sensitization. Treatment specified: therapeutic diphenylcyclopropenone sensitization with weekly scalp DPC. MiXCR was run by TCRdb on the RACE reads, yielding one entry per CDR3 protein. Among 330,000 or so distinct CDR3 sequences listed, roughly 6.3% were seen once. Sequenced here: whole blood, sampled in connection with sensitization to the hapten diphenylcyclopropenone (DPC). These receptors came from a woman under 30 with alopecia areata. Some clones in this sample may be carry-over from other donors' samples.

The rearrangement joins TRBV7-2 to TRBJ2-5; no clear D. V was pared by 5 bases and J by 2 bases, with 12 bases between. CDR1 is SGHTA, CDR2 FQGNSA, per germline. The CDR3 is made up of 14 amino acids. CDR3 nucleotide sequence: TGTGCCAGCAGCCTAGGTCTGGATCAAGAGACCCAGTACTTC. Protein sequence: CASSLGLDQETQYF.

This clonotype has more than one count but fewer than ten. V gene TRBV5-1 combines with J gene TRBJ2-3; no clear D. The ends were cut back, 0 bases at V and 3 bases at J, with 11 bases in the middle. CDR3 size: 15 residues. Germline V gene data show CDR1 as SGHRS and CDR2 as YFSETQ. The CDR3, as DNA: TGCGCCAGCAGCTTGGGCGACCGGCGGACAGATACGCAGTATTTT. Protein: CASSLGDRRTDTQYF.

This clonotype has at least ten counts. The chain links TRBV5-5 to TRBJ2-3; D is possibly TRBD1 or TRBD2 (5 bases each). Germline values: CDR1 SGHKS, CDR2 YYEKEE (reference sequence). The length of the CDR3 is 14 residues. Trimming left V 3 bases short and J 5 bases short, with 13 bases between. CDR3: CASSSRAGGDTQYF. Here the CDR3 DNA reads TGTGCCAGCAGCTCTAGGGCTGGGGGAGATACGCAGTATTTT.

The chain couples TRBV15 to TRBJ2-3, with 7 bases that match TRBD1. CDR3 length equals 15 residues. Trimming cost V 4 bases and J 0 bases; bases outside gene matches: 4. Germline assignment: CDR1 LNHNV and CDR2 YYDKDF (reference sequence). DNA of the CDR3: TGTGCCACCAGCAAGGGGGCAGATAGCACAGATACGCAGTATTTT. Its protein is CATSKGADSTDTQYF.

The V gene is TRBV6-1, the J gene TRBJ1-1; 7 nucleotides line up with TRBD1. This CDR3 has 14 amino acids. CDR1 is MNHNS and CDR2 is SASEGT in the germline V gene. The V and J ends lost 11 bases and 4 bases, in that order; junction bases with no gene match: 13. CDR3 sequence: CAGTRQGGFTEAFF. The CDR3 DNA is TGTGCCGGCACCCGACAGGGAGGATTCACTGAAGCTTTCTTT.

This clonotype appeared many times. The rearrangement links TRBV10-3 to TRBJ2-3, with TRBD2 matching 8 bases. Germline trimming cut 10 bases from V and 3 bases from J; bases unmatched to any gene: 6. Per the germline V gene, CDR1 is ENHRY and CDR2 is SYGVKD. This CDR3 is built from 13 residues. DNA of the CDR3: TGTGCCACGCGCGGGGGGCGTACAGATACGCAGTATTTT. Amino acid sequence: CATRGGRTDTQYF.

In this sample, this clonotype turned up many times. CDR3 protein: CASSFPGQSYGYTF. Here the CDR3 DNA reads TGCGCCAGCAGCTTTCCGGGACAGTCCTATGGCTACACCTTC. The chain is built from TRBV5-1 and TRBJ1-2; TRBD1 matches 7 bases. Trimming at V came to 2 bases and at J to 4 bases, leaving 5 bases not matched to a gene. Germline V gives CDR1 SGHRS, CDR2 YFSETQ. The CDR3 runs to 14 residues. The full variable domain, its missing parts supplied by reference TRBV5-1 and TRBJ1-2, is KAGVTQTPRYLIKTRGQQVTLSCSPISGHRSVSWYQQTPGQGLQFLFEYFSETQRNKGNFPGRFSGRQFSNSRSEMNVSTLELGDSALYLCASSFPGQSYGYTFGSGTRLTVV.

At least ten counts were recorded for this clonotype. This chain joins TRBV6-5 and TRBJ2-3; D perhaps matches TRBD2 (6 bases). The CDR3 has 15 amino acids. CDR1 and CDR2 from the germline V gene are MNHEY and SVGAGI. Trimming stripped 2 bases from V and 0 bases from J, with 9 bases between. CDR3 DNA: TGTGCCAGCAGTTACGGGGGGACTAGCACAGATACGCAGTATTTT. It encodes CASSYGGTSTDTQYF.

This clonotype was picked up many times. This sequence joins TRBV5-6 and TRBJ1-5; 11 nucleotides match TRBD1. The germline CDR1 and CDR2 sequences are SGHDT and YYEEEE. The CDR3 spans 15 residues. V dropped 5 bases and J dropped 6; count of bases not matched to a gene: 7. This CDR3 reads CASSPGTGGTQPQHF. The CDR3 DNA reads as TGTGCCAGCAGTCCCGGGACAGGGGGAACTCAGCCCCAGCATTTT.

This clonotype was seen more than once but under ten times. The chain combines TRBV7-3 with TRBJ1-4, with D perhaps TRBD1 (5 bases). Trimming stripped 3 bases from V and 8 bases from J, with 10 bases between. This CDR3 is 13 amino acids long. Germline CDR1 reads SGHTA; CDR2 reads FQGTGA. The CDR3 nucleotides read TGTGCCAGCAGCTTCAGGGCGGGGGAAAAACTGTTTTTT. This gives the protein CASSFRAGEKLFF. The full variable domain, completed using reference TRBV7-3 and TRBJ1-4, is GAGVSQTPSNKVTEKGKYVELRCDPISGHTALYWYRQSLGQGPEFLIYFQGTGAADDSGLPNDRFFAVRPEGSVSTLKIQRTERGDSAVYLCASSFRAGEKLFFGSGTQLSVL.

This clonotype was detected ten times or more. V usage is TRBV5-8 and J usage is TRBJ2-1; a possible D gene is TRBD1 (5 bases). This CDR3 is 15 amino acids long. Trimming stripped 0 bases from V and 7 bases from J, with 14 bases between. Germline CDR1 and CDR2: SGHTS and YDEGEE. The CDR3 DNA reads as TGTGCCAGCAGCTTGGTCCCCAGGGTCGGTAATGAGCAGTTCTTC. Amino acids: CASSLVPRVGNEQFF.

This clonotype was seen repeatedly, ten times or more. This sequence joins TRBV6-2 or TRBV6-3 and TRBJ1-4; D is undetermined. This CDR3 is 16 amino acids long. Germline-derived CDR1 and CDR2 are MNHEY and SVGEGT. Trimming removed 1 base at V and 1 base at J, with 10 bases between. The CDR3 coding sequence is TGTGCCAGCAGTTACTGGGCAAGTGGAACTAATGAAAAACTGTTTTTT. Amino acids: CASSYWASGTNEKLFF.

This sequence joins TRBV27 and TRBJ2-5, with 8 bases identical to TRBD2. V lost 4 bases to trimming and J lost 2 bases; unmatched junction nucleotides: 9. The CDR3 has 16 amino acids. Germline CDR1 reads MNHEY; CDR2 reads SMNVEV (reference sequence). DNA for the CDR3: TGTGCCAGCAGTTCTACCATGTCGGGGGGGCAAGAGACCCAGTACTTC. It specifies CASSSTMSGGQETQYF.

This clonotype was counted between two and nine times. This chain uses TRBV20-1 with TRBJ1-4; D is undetermined. The germline CDR1 and CDR2 sequences are DFQATT and SNEGSKA (reference sequence). CDR3 size: 14 residues. V was shortened by 6 bases and J by 7 bases, with 18 bases between the two germline ends. CDR3 residues: CSARDLPWGEKLFF. The CDR3 bases are TGCAGTGCCCGTGATCTTCCGTGGGGTGAAAAACTGTTTTTT.

This clonotype was recorded a few times. This chain uses TRBV4-2 with TRBJ2-3; 10 nucleotides match TRBD1. This CDR3 is built from 14 residues. Germline values: CDR1 LGHNA, CDR2 YNFKEQ. The trim removed 3 bases at V and 4 bases at J, leaving 1 base unmatched. Here the CDR3 reads CASSHGQGADTQYF. DNA of the CDR3: TGTGCCAGCAGCCATGGACAGGGGGCAGATACGCAGTATTTT.

This clonotype appeared many times. DNA for the CDR3: TGTGCCAGCAGCGGAGGGGACAGGGGGTTTCGCACTGAAGCTTTCTTT. Its translation is CASSGGDRGFRTEAFF. This sequence joins TRBV2 and TRBJ1-1, with 11 positions matching TRBD1. CDR1 SNHLY and CDR2 FYNNEI come from the germline V gene. V was clipped by 6 bases and J by 4 bases; unmatched bases: 10. The CDR3 covers 16 residues.

The sample holds many counts of this clonotype. This chain uses TRBV9 with TRBJ1-5, with D possibly TRBD1 on 5 matching bases. The V end lost 4 bases, the J end lost 4 bases, and 15 bases lay between the germline ends. The CDR3 totals 15 residues. Germline assignment: CDR1 SGDLS and CDR2 YYNGEE. For the CDR3, the DNA is TGTGCCAGCAGCTCAAATCGGGACCCTAATCAGCCCCAGCATTTT. Its protein is CASSSNRDPNQPQHF. Drawing the rest from reference TRBV9 and TRBJ1-5, the complete variable domain is DSGVTQTPKHLITATGQRVTLRCSPRSGDLSVYWYQQSLDQGLQFLIQYYNGEERAKGNILERFSAQQFPDLHSELNLSSLELGDSALYFCASSSNRDPNQPQHFGDGTRLSIL.